The clone carrying this T cell receptor (beta chain) was seen repeatedly, ten times or more. Its specificity is unknown. This CDR3 has 13 amino acids. V lost 7 bases and J 4 bases, leaving 13 bases between the germline ends. In germline, CDR1 is MDHEN, CDR2 SYDVKM. This sample was included in a study of T cells after posttransplantation cyclophosphamide. Overall study results and limits: Donor CD8+ memory clones often dominated recipient blood repertoires at later times. Recipient CMV seropositivity and CMV reactivation strongly tracked TRB clonality. Skin or GI-infiltrating T cells shared few TRB sequences with blood.

Clones were sequenced by immunoSEQ multiplex PCR, and TCRdb holds only the in-frame ones, with some missing. This sample has 30,000 or so clones and no singletons, with around 2.5% in the ten largest. The sequencing input was PBMCs. The gene calls are TRBV28 and TRBJ1-1; D is unclear. The clonotype was recovered from a woman aged 55-69 years in good health, CMV-negative, and a related stem cell transplant donor. CDR3 protein: CASIEGFGTEAFF. The DNA for the CDR3 is TGTGCCAGCATCGAGGGTTTCGGCACTGAAGCTTTCTTT.